The source of this TCR beta chain is a study of early T cells in non-severe SARS-CoV-2 infection. Individually, cDNA molecules had unique molecular identifiers attached to them. TCRdb recomputed calls from the 5' RACE reads with MiXCR, one row per CDR3 protein. Here the sample spans about 92,000 distinct CDR3 sequences, roughly 17% being singletons. CDR1 and CDR2 from the germline V gene are MGHDK and SYGVNS. V was cut by 8 bases and J by 3 bases, with 14 bases left in between. This CDR3 contains 13 residues. Specimen: whole blood. The TCR originated in an adult who was a healthcare worker with PCR-confirmed SARS-CoV-2 infection or an uninfected control (not recorded which). The chain couples TRBV25-1 to TRBJ2-7, with D possibly TRBD1 on 5 matching bases. CDR3 DNA: TGTGCCAGCTCGGGCCTAGGGGACTACGAGCAGTACTTC. Its translation: CASSGLGDYEQYF.